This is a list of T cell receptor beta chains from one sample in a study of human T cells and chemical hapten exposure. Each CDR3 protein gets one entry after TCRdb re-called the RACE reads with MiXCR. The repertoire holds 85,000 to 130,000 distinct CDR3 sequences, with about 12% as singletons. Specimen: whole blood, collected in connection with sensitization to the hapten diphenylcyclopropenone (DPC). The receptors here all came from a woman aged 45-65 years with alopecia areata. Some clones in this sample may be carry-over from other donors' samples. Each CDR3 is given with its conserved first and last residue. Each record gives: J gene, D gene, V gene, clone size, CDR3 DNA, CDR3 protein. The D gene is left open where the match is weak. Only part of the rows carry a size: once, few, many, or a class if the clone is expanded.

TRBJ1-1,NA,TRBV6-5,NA,TGTGCCAGCAGTAGATCAGGGGTCACTGAAGCTTTCTTT,CASSRSGVTEAFF
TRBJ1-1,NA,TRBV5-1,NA,TGCGCCAGCAGAGGAGCATACCCCTACACTGAAGCTTTCTTT,CASRGAYPYTEAFF
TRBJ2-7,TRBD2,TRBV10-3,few,TGTGCCATCAGTGAGACCTCCGGGACTAGCGCCTACGAGCAGTACTTC,CAISETSGTSAYEQYF
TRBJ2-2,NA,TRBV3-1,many,TGTGCCAGCAGCCAAGGGACAGCTAACACCGGGGAGCTGTTTTTT,CASSQGTANTGELFF
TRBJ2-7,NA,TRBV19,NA,TGTGCCAGTAGTATAGATCTCGACGCCTCCTACGAGCAGTACTTC,CASSIDLDASYEQYF
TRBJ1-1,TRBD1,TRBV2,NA,TGTGCCAGCAGGTCCGGGACAGGGGGCCTGAACACTGAAGCTTTCTTT,CASRSGTGGLNTEAFF
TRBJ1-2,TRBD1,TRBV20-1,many,TGCAGTGCTAATCCCGATGACAGGGAGGAGTTCTATGGCTACACCTTC,CSANPDDREEFYGYTF
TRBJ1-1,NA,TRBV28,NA,TGTGCCAGCCTAAACAGGGACACTGAAGCTTTCTTT,CASLNRDTEAFF
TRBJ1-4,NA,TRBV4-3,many,TGCGCCAGCAGCCAAGCAGGGACGAGGGGGAATGAAAAACTGTTTTTT,CASSQAGTRGNEKLFF
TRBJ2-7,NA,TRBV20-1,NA,TGCAGTGCTTTTGAGGGGGGCCTCACCAACGAGCAGTACTTC,CSAFEGGLTNEQYF
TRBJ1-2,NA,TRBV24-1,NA,TGTGCCACCAGTGACGGGACAAGTTATGGCTACACCTTC,CATSDGTSYGYTF
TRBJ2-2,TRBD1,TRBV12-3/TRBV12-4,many,TGTGCCAGCAGTAGGGGACAGGGTGGCGGGGAGCTGTTTTTT,CASSRGQGGGELFF
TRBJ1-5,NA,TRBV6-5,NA,TGTGCCAGCAGTTCCCGCCGACAGGATCGGGCCAATCAGCCCCAGCATTTT,CASSSRRQDRANQPQHF
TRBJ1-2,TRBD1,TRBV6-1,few,TGTGCCAGCAGCTCTCCAGGGGGTGACTATGGCTACACCTTC,CASSSPGGDYGYTF
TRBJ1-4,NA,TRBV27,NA,TGTGCCATAGGGGGGGAAATTAATGAAAAACTGTTTTTT,CAIGGEINEKLFF
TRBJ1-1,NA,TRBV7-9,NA,TGTGCCAGCAGCTACCCCGGAATTTTGATCACTGAAGCTTTCTTT,CASSYPGILITEAFF
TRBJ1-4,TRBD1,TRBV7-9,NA,TGTGCCAGCAGCTGGGACAGACTGAATGAAAAACTGTTTTTT,CASSWDRLNEKLFF
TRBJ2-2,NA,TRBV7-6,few,TGTGCCAGCACCATCTTAACCGTCGCGAACACCGGGGAGCTGTTTTTT,CASTILTVANTGELFF
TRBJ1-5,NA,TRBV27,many,TGTGCCAGCAGTTTATCTCGCCCAGGGCTAGGGCAGCCCCAGCATTTT,CASSLSRPGLGQPQHF
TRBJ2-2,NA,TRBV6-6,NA,TGTGCCAGCAGTCCAAGGCGGGGGAACACCGGGGAGCTGTTTTTT,CASSPRRGNTGELFF
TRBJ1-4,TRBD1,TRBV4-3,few,TGCGCCAGCAGCCAGGGCCAGGGGGAGAATGAAAAACTGTTTTTT,CASSQGQGENEKLFF
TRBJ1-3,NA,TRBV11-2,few,TGTGCCAGCAGCTTCGTGACCAACGCTGGAAACACCATATATTTT,CASSFVTNAGNTIYF
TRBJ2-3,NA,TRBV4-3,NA,TGCGCCAGCAGCCAAGATCTAGACCCGATTAGCACAGATACGCAGTATTTT,CASSQDLDPISTDTQYF
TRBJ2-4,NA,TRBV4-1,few,TGCGCCAGCAGCCAAGAGGGGGCGGTCATTCAGTACTTC,CASSQEGAVIQYF
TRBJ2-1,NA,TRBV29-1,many,TGCAGCGTTGCTTCTAATGAGCAGTTCTTC,CSVASNEQFF
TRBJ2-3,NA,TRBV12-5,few,TGTGCTAGTGGTTTTGCCGGTCGCGGCACAGATACGCAGTATTTT,CASGFAGRGTDTQYF
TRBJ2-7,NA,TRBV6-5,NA,TGTGCCAGCAGTCGGGACTCAACCTCCTACGAGCAGTACTTC,CASSRDSTSYEQYF
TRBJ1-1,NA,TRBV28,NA,TGTGCCACCAGACAGACAAGACACACTGAAGCTTTCTTT,CATRQTRHTEAFF
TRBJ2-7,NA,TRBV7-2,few,TGTGCCAGCAGCTTTACGGACTCCCGGTCCTACGAGCAGTACTTC,CASSFTDSRSYEQYF
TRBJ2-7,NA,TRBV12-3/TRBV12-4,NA,TGTGCCAGCAGAGTTCCAGGTTCCTACGAGCAGTACTTC,CASRVPGSYEQYF
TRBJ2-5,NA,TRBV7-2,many,TGTGCCAGCAGCTTAGCGGGAGCCCAAGAGACCCAGTACTTC,CASSLAGAQETQYF
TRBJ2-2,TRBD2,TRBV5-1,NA,TGCGCCAGCAGCCCGGGACTAGCGGAAACCGGGGAGCTGTTTTTT,CASSPGLAETGELFF
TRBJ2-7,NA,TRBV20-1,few,TGCAGTGCCCCCGCTTTTAGCGGAAGGTCTCGCGAGCAGTACTTC,CSAPAFSGRSREQYF
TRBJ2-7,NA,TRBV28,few,TGTGCCAGCAAGGTGCCGCAAAGGTTGCCGCAGTACTTC,CASKVPQRLPQYF
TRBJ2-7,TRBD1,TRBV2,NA,TGTGCCAGCAGTGCACAGGGGAGTTTTTACTTC,CASSAQGSFYF
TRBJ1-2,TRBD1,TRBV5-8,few,TGTGCCAGCAGCTTCGCAGGGGGCGGGTATGGCTACACCTTC,CASSFAGGGYGYTF